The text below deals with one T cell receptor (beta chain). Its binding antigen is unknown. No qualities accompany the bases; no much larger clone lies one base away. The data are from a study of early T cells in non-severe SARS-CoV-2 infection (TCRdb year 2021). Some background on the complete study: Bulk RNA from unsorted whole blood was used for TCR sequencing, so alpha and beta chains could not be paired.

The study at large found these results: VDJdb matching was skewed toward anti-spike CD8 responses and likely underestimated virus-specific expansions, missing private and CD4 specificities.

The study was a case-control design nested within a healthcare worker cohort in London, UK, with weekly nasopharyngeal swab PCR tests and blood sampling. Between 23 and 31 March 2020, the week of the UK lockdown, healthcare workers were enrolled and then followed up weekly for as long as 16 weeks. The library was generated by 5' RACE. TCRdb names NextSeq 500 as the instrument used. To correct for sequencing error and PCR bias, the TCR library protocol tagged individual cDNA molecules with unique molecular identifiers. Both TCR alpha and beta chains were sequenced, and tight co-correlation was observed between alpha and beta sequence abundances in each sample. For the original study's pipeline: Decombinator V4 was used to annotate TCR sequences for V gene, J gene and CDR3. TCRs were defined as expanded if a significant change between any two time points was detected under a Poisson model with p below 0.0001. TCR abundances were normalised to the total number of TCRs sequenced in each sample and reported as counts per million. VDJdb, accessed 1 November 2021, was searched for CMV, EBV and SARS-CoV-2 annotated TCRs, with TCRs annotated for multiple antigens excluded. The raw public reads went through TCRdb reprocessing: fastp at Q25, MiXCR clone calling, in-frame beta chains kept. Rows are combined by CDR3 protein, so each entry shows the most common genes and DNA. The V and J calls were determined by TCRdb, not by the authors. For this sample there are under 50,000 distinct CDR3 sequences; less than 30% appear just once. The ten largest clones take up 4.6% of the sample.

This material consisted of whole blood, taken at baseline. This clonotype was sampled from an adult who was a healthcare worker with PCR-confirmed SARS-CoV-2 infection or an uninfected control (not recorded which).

Here the CDR3 is given as CASSPWDEENIQYF. The DNA sequence is TGTGCCAGCAGCCCCTGGGACGAAGAAAACATTCAGTACTTC. The chain joins TRBV7-9 to TRBJ2-4; the D gene cannot be resolved beyond TRBD1 or TRBD2, each matching 5 bases. From the germline V gene (reference sequence), CDR1 is SEHNR and CDR2 is FQNEAQ. V is pared back by 5 bases and J by 5 bases, with 13 bases lying between the germline termini. Including the terminal cysteine and phenylalanine, the CDR3 comprises 14 residues. Just CDR3 DNA is preserved here, 42 bases in frame from base 1.